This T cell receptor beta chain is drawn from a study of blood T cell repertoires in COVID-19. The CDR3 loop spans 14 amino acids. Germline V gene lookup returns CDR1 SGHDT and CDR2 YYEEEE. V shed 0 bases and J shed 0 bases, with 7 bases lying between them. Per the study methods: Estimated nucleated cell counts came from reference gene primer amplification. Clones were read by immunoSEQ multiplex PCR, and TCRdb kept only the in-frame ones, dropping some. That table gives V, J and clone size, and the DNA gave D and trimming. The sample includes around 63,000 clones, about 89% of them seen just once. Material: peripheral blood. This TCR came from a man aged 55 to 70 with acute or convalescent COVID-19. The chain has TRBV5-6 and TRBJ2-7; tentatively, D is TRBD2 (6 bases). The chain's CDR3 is CASSLAAGSYEQYF. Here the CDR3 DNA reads TGTGCCAGCAGCTTGGCAGCGGGCTCCTACGAGCAGTACTTC. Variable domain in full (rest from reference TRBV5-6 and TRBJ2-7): DAGVTQSPTHLIKTRGQQVTLRCSPKSGHDTVSWYQQALGQGPQFIFQYYEEEERQRGNFPDRFSGHQFPNYSSELNVNALLLGDSALYLCASSLAAGSYEQYFGPGTRLTVT.